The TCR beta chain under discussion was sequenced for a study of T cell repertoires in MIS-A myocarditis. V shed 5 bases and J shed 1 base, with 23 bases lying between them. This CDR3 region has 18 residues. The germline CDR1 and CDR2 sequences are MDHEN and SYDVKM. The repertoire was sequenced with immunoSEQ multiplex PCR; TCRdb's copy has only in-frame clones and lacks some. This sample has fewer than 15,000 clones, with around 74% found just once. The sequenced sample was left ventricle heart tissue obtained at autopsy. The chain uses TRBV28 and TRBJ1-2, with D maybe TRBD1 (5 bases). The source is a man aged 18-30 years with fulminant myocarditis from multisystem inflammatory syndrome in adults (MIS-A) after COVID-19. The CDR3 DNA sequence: TGTGCCAGCAGTCATACGGCCCAGGGCAGGATATATAACTATGGCTACACCTTC. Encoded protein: CASSHTAQGRIYNYGYTF.